Below are 30 T cell receptor beta chains sequenced from a single sample in a study of T cell repertoires in cytomegalovirus infection. Their specific antigens are unknown. One entry per CDR3 protein, called by TCRdb with MiXCR from the reads. The table includes under 850,000 distinct CDR3 sequences, approximately 33% detected once. The sequencing used cultured PBMCs, collected from culture after CMV antigen stimulation. The receptors stem from a human donor in good health (CMV status not recorded). Some clones in this sample may be carry-over from other donors' samples.

This clonotype turned up a few times. The chain has TRBV10-3 and TRBJ1-6, with D possibly being TRBD1 (5 bases). V dropped 8 bases and J dropped 9 bases, with 11 bases sitting between them. The germline V gene has CDR1 ENHRY and CDR2 SYGVKD. The CDR3 is 12 amino acids. As DNA, the CDR3 is TGTGCCATCCGGGGGACTGGTTCACCCCTCCACTTT. This encodes CAIRGTGSPLHF.

For the CDR3, the DNA is TGTGCTAGTGGCCTGGGGACAGGGACTGAAGCTTTCTTT. This gives the protein CASGLGTGTEAFF. The chain couples TRBV12-5 to TRBJ1-1; TRBD1 matches at 9 bases. This CDR3 has 13 amino acids. Germline V gives CDR1 LGHNT, CDR2 FRNRAP. V was pared by 6 bases and J by 5 bases, with 4 bases of the junction left unmatched.

This clonotype was observed a few times. The chain joins TRBV11-2 to TRBJ2-1; D unclear. Germline CDR1 SGHAT, CDR2 FQNNGV. This CDR3 has 16 residues. Trimming removed 4 bases at V and 4 bases at J, with 17 bases between. CDR3: CASSSLKGPMYNEQFF. CDR3 DNA: TGTGCCAGCAGCTCCCTTAAAGGCCCGATGTACAATGAGCAGTTCTTC.

This chain uses TRBV12-3 or TRBV12-4 with TRBJ2-7; no definite D call. The CDR3 contains 14 residues. V lost 5 bases to trimming and J lost 3 bases, with 14 bases between them. CDR3 region: CASSRTQIIYEQYF. CDR3 in DNA: TGTGCCAGCAGTCGTACCCAAATTATCTACGAGCAGTACTTC.

This clonotype occurred a few times. The CDR3 DNA sequence: TGTGCCAGCAGCCCCGCCGGGACAGGGACTCCCAACGAGCAGTACTTC. This codes for CASSPAGTGTPNEQYF. The genes are TRBV28 and TRBJ2-7; 9 nucleotides align to TRBD1. Germline CDR1 and CDR2: MDHEN and SYDVKM. The V gene end was trimmed by 6 bases and the J gene end by 5 bases; junction bases not matched to a gene: 14. The CDR3 sequence is 16 residues long.

The chain is built from TRBV28 and TRBJ1-1, with D possibly TRBD1 on 5 matching bases. The CDR3 is 14 amino acids. Trimming took off 7 bases at V and 3 bases at J, with 15 bases between the two ends. The germline gives CDR1 MDHEN, CDR2 SYDVKM. The CDR3 region has the DNA TGTGCCAGCACCCTCGCGGGGGTGGACACTGAAGCTTTCTTT. It yields the protein CASTLAGVDTEAFF.

The chain uses TRBV20-1 and TRBJ2-2; 13 bases map to TRBD2. The CDR3 is 16 amino acids. The J segment lost 7 bases and the V segment lost 6 bases, leaving 11 bases of the junction unmatched. The germline V gene has CDR1 DFQATT and CDR2 SNEGSKA (reference sequence). The CDR3 loop is CSATTGTSGKNGELFF. In DNA, the CDR3 is TGCAGTGCGACTACCGGGACTAGCGGGAAGAACGGGGAGCTGTTTTTT.

The chain has TRBV27 and TRBJ2-4, with D possibly matching TRBD1 (6 bases). The germline gives CDR1 MNHEY, CDR2 SMNVEV (reference sequence). The CDR3 runs 16 residues. V was cut by 0 bases and J by 8 bases, with 17 bases left in between. CDR3 sequence: CASSLSWGPLRDIQYF. As DNA, the CDR3 is TGTGCCAGCAGTTTATCCTGGGGGCCCCTGCGGGACATTCAGTACTTC.

This chain uses TRBV7-9 with TRBJ2-3; no reliable D call. V lost 5 bases, J lost 1 base, and 16 bases lay in between. The germline V gene has CDR1 SEHNR and CDR2 FQNEAQ (reference sequence). The CDR3 sequence is 16 residues long. The DNA of the CDR3 is TGTGCCAGCAGCCCCCACGGTGGGCCCGGCACAGATACGCAGTATTTT. Encoded protein: CASSPHGGPGTDTQYF. Drawing the rest from reference TRBV7-9 and TRBJ2-3, the complete variable domain is DTGVSQNPRHKITKRGQNVTFRCDPISEHNRLYWYRQTLGQGPEFLTYFQNEAQLEKSRLLSDRFSAERPKGSFSTLEIQRTEQGDSAMYLCASSPHGGPGTDTQYFGPGTRLTVL.

This clonotype was detected only a few times. V is TRBV27 and J is TRBJ2-3; 10 nucleotides align to TRBD2. The CDR3 loop spans 17 amino acids. The V segment lost 2 bases and the J segment 3 bases; nucleotides outside the gene matches: 8. CDR1 is MNHEY, CDR2 SMNVEV, per germline (reference sequence). CDR3 nucleotides: TGTGCCAGCAGTTTAGAGACTAGCGGGTACGGGACAGATACGCAGTATTTT. Its protein product is CASSLETSGYGTDTQYF.

This clonotype was observed a few times. The rearrangement uses TRBV7-2 and TRBJ2-1, with 9 bases identical to TRBD2. Trimming cost V 6 bases and J 6 bases; bases outside gene matches: 6. The CDR3 runs to 14 residues. Germline CDR1 is SGHTA and CDR2 is FQGNSA. CDR3 DNA: TGTGCCAGCAGACAGAGCGGGGGGATCAATGAGCAGTTCTTC. Amino acids: CASRQSGGINEQFF. Using reference TRBV7-2 and TRBJ2-1 for the parts outside the CDR3, the full variable domain is GAGVSQSPSNKVTEKGKDVELRCDPISGHTALYWYRQSLGQGLEFLIYFQGNSAPDKSGLPSDRFSAERTGGSVSTLTIQRTQQEDSAVYLCASRQSGGINEQFFGPGTRLTVL.

This chain links TRBV7-8 with TRBJ2-3; no clear D. The CDR3 length is 15 residues. Germline V CDR1 and CDR2: SGHVS, FQNEAQ. With 4 bases removed from V and 3 bases from J, the gap between germline ends came to 14 bases. The DNA of the CDR3 is TGTGCCAGCAGCTCCCCACAGCTCACAACAGATACGCAGTATTTT. Its protein product is CASSSPQLTTDTQYF.

There are a few counts of this clonotype. V usage is TRBV10-3 and J usage is TRBJ1-4, with 7 bases fitting TRBD1. Germline values: CDR1 ENHRY, CDR2 SYGVKD. This CDR3 comprises 15 residues. Trimming at V came to 3 bases and at J to 6 bases, leaving 7 bases not matched to a gene. The CDR3: CAISEVGQGDEKLFF. In nucleotides, the CDR3 is TGTGCCATCAGTGAAGTAGGGCAGGGGGATGAAAAACTGTTTTTT.

This clonotype came up a few times. V gene TRBV12-3 or TRBV12-4 combines with J gene TRBJ1-1, with D uncertain. The length of the CDR3 is 14 residues. V dropped 3 bases and J dropped 4 bases, with 12 bases sitting between them. The DNA of the CDR3 is TGTGCCAGCAGTTTCGGCCCTTCGCCCACTGAAGCTTTCTTT. It translates to CASSFGPSPTEAFF.

This clonotype was observed a few times. The chain carries TRBV7-2 and TRBJ2-7; D gene ambiguous. Germline V lookup: CDR1 SGHTA, CDR2 FQGNSA. CDR3 length: 15 residues. Trimming left V 0 bases short and J 1 base short, with 10 bases between. In DNA, the CDR3 is TGTGCCAGCAGCTTAGCCCCCTATGATTCCTACGAGCAGTACTTC. This translates into CASSLAPYDSYEQYF.

This clonotype was seen many times. This chain uses TRBV12-3 or TRBV12-4 with TRBJ2-5, with D tentatively TRBD2 (6 bases). V lost 4 bases to trimming and J lost 3 bases, with 6 bases between them. The CDR3 is 12 residues long. This CDR3 is CASSWGEETQYF. The DNA for the CDR3 is TGTGCCAGCAGTTGGGGGGAAGAGACCCAGTACTTC.

This clonotype was counted between two and nine times. The gene calls are TRBV15 and TRBJ2-5, with D perhaps TRBD2 (6 bases). The CDR3 is 14 amino acids. Germline V gene lookup returns CDR1 LNHNV and CDR2 YYDKDF (reference sequence). Trimming shortened V by 6 bases and J by 2 bases, and 13 bases separated the two germline ends. CDR3 bases: TGTGCCACCAGTGCGGCCGCGGGACAAGAGACCCAGTACTTC. Amino acid sequence: CATSAAAGQETQYF.

This chain links TRBV7-8 with TRBJ2-7; weak D call: TRBD2 (5 bases). Germline-derived CDR1 and CDR2 are SGHVS and FQNEAQ. The CDR3 consists of 15 residues. V was clipped by 2 bases and J by 5 bases, with 16 bases between them. The CDR3 loop reads CASSLKARGVDEQYF. CDR3 bases: TGTGCCAGCAGCTTAAAGGCACGGGGTGTGGACGAGCAGTACTTC.

The V and J genes are TRBV11-3 and TRBJ2-2; D unresolved. Germline CDR1 SGHNT, CDR2 YENEEA. This CDR3 region has 14 residues. Trimming stripped 5 bases from V and 5 bases from J, with 12 bases between. CDR3 nucleotide sequence: TGTGCCAGCAGCCATAATCAGGCGACCGGGGAGCTGTTTTTT. It yields the protein CASSHNQATGELFF.

The rearrangement links TRBV4-1 to TRBJ2-7, with D perhaps TRBD1 (6 bases). Germline assignment: CDR1 MGHRA and CDR2 YSYEKL. The germline V and J ends were trimmed by 4 bases and 3 bases, with 16 bases remaining between them. The CDR3 runs to 15 residues. The CDR3 sequence: CASSPTGQGFYEQYF. For the CDR3, the DNA is TGCGCCAGCAGCCCTACGGGACAAGGCTTCTACGAGCAGTACTTC.

The J gene is TRBJ2-1, the V gene TRBV10-2; D perhaps matches TRBD2 (6 bases). The V gene lost 6 bases and the J gene lost 4 bases, with 13 bases spanning the gap. Germline V gene data show CDR1 as WSHSY and CDR2 as SAAADI. The length of the CDR3 is 14 residues. The DNA for the CDR3 is TGCGCCAGCAGCATAGCGGTAGATTACAATGAGCAGTTCTTC. Translation gives CASSIAVDYNEQFF.

This clonotype was counted a few times. DNA of the CDR3: TGTGCCAGCCTTCGGGGGCAGGCCAAAAACATTCAGTACTTC. Translating it yields CASLRGQAKNIQYF. The rearrangement joins TRBV2 to TRBJ2-4; D might be TRBD1 or TRBD2, each matching 6 bases. Germline lookup yields CDR1 SNHLY and CDR2 FYNNEI. V was shortened by 8 bases and J by 1 base, with 12 bases between the two germline ends. This CDR3 comprises 14 residues.

This rearrangement joins TRBV2 to TRBJ2-7; 7 nucleotides line up with TRBD1. Trimming cost V 3 bases and J 4 bases; bases outside gene matches: 12. Germline V gene sequence: CDR1 SNHLY, CDR2 FYNNEI. This CDR3 comprises 16 residues. The CDR3 DNA is TGTGCCAGCAGTGATTTGGACAGGACAACCGATTACGAGCAGTACTTC. It is translated as CASSDLDRTTDYEQYF.

This chain uses TRBV4-1 with TRBJ2-1; D perhaps matches TRBD2 (5 bases). The CDR3 spans 14 residues. Trimming stripped 1 base from V and 8 bases from J, with 12 bases between. The V gene's germline CDR1 is MGHRA and CDR2 YSYEKL. CDR3 sequence (DNA): TGCGCCAGCAGCCAAGGGGCCGCGGGCGATGAGCAGTTCTTC. This codes for CASSQGAAGDEQFF.

The chain carries TRBV7-2 and TRBJ2-3, with unresolved D. Between the trimmed V and J ends, which lost 2 bases and 0 bases, there was a span of 12 bases. The germline V gene encodes CDR1 SGHTA and CDR2 FQGNSA. This CDR3 is 16 amino acids long. CDR3 residues: CASSLSSLPSTDTQYF. The CDR3 nucleotides read TGTGCCAGCAGCTTATCCTCCCTCCCTAGCACAGATACGCAGTATTTT.

The chain has TRBV5-1 and TRBJ2-2; 10 bases line up with TRBD2. CDR1 and CDR2 from the germline V gene are SGHRS and YFSETQ. The V and J ends lost 2 bases and 6 bases, in that order; junction bases with no gene match: 4. CDR3 length equals 15 residues. This CDR3 reads CASSLTSGAAGELFF. The CDR3 DNA sequence: TGCGCCAGCAGCTTAACTAGCGGGGCAGCCGGGGAGCTGTTTTTT.

The chain uses TRBV2 and TRBJ2-2; D gene unclear. V lost 10 bases and J lost 0, with 12 bases in between. The CDR3 is 14 amino acids. Looked up from germline, CDR1 is SNHLY and CDR2 is FYNNEI. The CDR3 DNA follows: TGTGCCACAGCAAGAGAAACGAACACCGGGGAGCTGTTTTTT. It codes for CATARETNTGELFF. Using reference TRBV2 and TRBJ2-2 for the parts outside the CDR3, the full variable domain is EPEVTQTPSHQVTQMGQEVILRCVPISNHLYFYWYRQILGQKVEFLVSFYNNEISEKSEIFDDQFSVERPDGSNFTLKIRSTKLEDSAMYFCATARETNTGELFFGEGSRLTVL.

The genes are TRBV28 and TRBJ2-3; D is perhaps TRBD2 (6 bases). V lost 4 bases to trimming and J lost 4 bases, with 9 bases between them. The germline V gene encodes CDR1 MDHEN and CDR2 SYDVKM. CDR3 length: 13 residues. CDR3 amino acids: CASSWRGSDTQYF. Written as DNA, the CDR3 is TGTGCCAGCAGTTGGCGGGGTTCAGATACGCAGTATTTT.

CDR3 coding DNA: TGTGCCAGCGGCCCCGCCGGGACTAGCAACAATGAGCAGTTCTTC. Translation gives CASGPAGTSNNEQFF. The V gene is TRBV7-6, the J gene TRBJ2-1; 9 positions match TRBD2. CDR1 is SGHVS and CDR2 is FNYEAQ in the germline V gene. J lost 5 bases, V lost 8 bases, and 10 bases had no gene match. This CDR3 is built from 15 residues.

Comments on this clonotype: An end of the junction differs from the germline gene, which may be a read error. V and J are TRBV29-1 and TRBJ1-5, with a possible D match to TRBD1 (5 bases). From germline, CDR1 is SQVTM and CDR2 ANQGSEA. The CDR3 totals 12 residues. DNA of the CDR3: TGCAGCGTCGAAGGGGAAGGACAGCCCCAGCATTTT. It codes for CSVEGEGQPQHF. The variable domain in full, completed from reference TRBV29-1 and TRBJ1-5, reads SAVISQKPSRDICQRGTSLTIQCQVDSQVTMMFWYRQQPGQSLTLIATANQGSEATYESGFVIDKFPISRPNLTFSTLTVSNMSPEDSSIYLCSVEGEGQPQHFGDGTRLSIL.